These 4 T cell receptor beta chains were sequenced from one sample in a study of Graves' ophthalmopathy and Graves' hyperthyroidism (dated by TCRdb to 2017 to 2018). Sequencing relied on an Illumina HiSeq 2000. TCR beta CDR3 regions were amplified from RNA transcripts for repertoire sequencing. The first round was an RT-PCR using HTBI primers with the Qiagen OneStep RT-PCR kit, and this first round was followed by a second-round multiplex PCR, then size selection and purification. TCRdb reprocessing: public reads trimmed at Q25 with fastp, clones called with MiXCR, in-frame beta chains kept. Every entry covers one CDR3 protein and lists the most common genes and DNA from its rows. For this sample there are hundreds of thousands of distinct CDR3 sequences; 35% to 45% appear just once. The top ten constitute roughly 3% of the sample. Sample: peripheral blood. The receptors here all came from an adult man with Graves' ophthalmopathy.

The DNA of the CDR3 is TGTGCCAGTAGCATGAGGGGTGACACTGGGGCCAACGTCCTGACTTTC. This gives the protein CASSMRGDTGANVLTF. This rearrangement joins TRBV7-2 to TRBJ2-6, with D perhaps assigned TRBD1 or TRBD2 (5 bases each). The CDR3 contains 16 residues. Between the trimmed V and J ends, which lost 9 bases and 2 bases, there was a span of 17 bases. The germline V gene encodes CDR1 SGHTA and CDR2 FQGNSA.

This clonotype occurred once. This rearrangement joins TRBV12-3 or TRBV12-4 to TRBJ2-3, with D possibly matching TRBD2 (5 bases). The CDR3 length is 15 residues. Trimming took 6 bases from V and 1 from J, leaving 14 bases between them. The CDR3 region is CASSFRLSGTDTQYF. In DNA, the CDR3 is TGTGCCAGCAGCTTCCGCCTTAGCGGCACAGATACGCAGTATTTT.

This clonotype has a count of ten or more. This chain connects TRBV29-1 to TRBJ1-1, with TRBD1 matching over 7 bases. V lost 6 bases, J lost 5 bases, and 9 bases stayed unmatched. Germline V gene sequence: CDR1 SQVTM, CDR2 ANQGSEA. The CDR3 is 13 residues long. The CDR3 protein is CSVYQGGRTEAFF. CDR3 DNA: TGCAGCGTCTACCAGGGGGGGCGGACTGAAGCTTTCTTT. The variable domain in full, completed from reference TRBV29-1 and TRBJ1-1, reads SAVISQKPSRDICQRGTSLTIQCQVDSQVTMMFWYRQQPGQSLTLIATANQGSEATYESGFVIDKFPISRPNLTFSTLTVSNMSPEDSSIYLCSVYQGGRTEAFFGQGTRLTVV.

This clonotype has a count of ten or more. The CDR3 loop reads CASSLASGNGYTF. DNA for the CDR3: TGTGCCAGCAGCTTAGCTTCAGGGAACGGCTACACCTTC. This sequence joins TRBV7-9 and TRBJ1-2; maybe TRBD1 (5 bases). V shed 0 bases and J shed 8 bases, with 10 bases lying between them. This CDR3 is 13 amino acids long. CDR1 and CDR2 (germline): SEHNR, FQNEAQ (reference sequence).